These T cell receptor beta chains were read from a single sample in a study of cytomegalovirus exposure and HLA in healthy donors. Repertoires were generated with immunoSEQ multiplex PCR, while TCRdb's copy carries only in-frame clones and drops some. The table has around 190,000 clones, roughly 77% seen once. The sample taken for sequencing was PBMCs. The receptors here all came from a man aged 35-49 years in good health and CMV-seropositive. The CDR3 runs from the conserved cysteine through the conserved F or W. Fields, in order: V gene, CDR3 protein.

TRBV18	CASSRDRANTGELFF
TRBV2	CASSEESGGYGYTF
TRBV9	CASSVGGLFTNTGELFF
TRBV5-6	CASSSPPPGTGQETQYF
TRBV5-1	CASRTALSTDTQYF
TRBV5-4	CASSHGQGASATYEQYF
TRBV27	CASSFRLAENQETQYF
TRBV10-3	CAIRGGVSHTIYF
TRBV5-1	CASSLRREDSPLHF
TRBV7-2	CASSLGWAGAYQPQHF
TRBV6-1	CASSGGRLGGTEAFF
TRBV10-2	CASNPGQAIYEQYF
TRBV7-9	CASSLARAGAGRAQYF
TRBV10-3	CAISEASGPYNEQFF
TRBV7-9	CASRGGAAEAFF
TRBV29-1	CSVEDPGAGANVLTF
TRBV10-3	CAISDGGRAGYEQYF
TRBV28	CASSLVREKGEQYF
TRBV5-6	CASRSTGGSVYF
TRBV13	CASSRVIREAQETQYF
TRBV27	CASSRGTSGNEQYF
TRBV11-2	CASSPSPYEQYF
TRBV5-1	CASSPGGFSNQPQHF
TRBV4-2	CASSQGGDNSPLHF
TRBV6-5	CASSSRDRVSEQYF
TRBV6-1	CASSDLTQGWDTEAFF
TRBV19	CACRALRQGTGELFF
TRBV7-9	CASSLGEVGYGYTF
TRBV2	CASRAGVNSPLHF
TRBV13	CASSFVTPPTGELFF
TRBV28	CASSLSRSIQYF
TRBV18	CASSRLGQGNTGELFF
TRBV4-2	CASSQASRGGLDTEAFF
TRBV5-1	CASSKAASGQETQYF
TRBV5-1	CASSLGGQGVLDTQYF
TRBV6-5	CASSPRGHLNTEAFF
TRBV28	CASSWRDRTDTQYF
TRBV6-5	CATGTSTKIKETQYF
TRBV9	CASSPLGDGGIYEQYF
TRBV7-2	CASRLGLPNYNEQFF
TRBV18	CASSPFGGTPYNEQFF
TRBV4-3	CASSQDVRVSGELFF
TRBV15	CATSRDRGREQYF
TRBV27	CASTLAGAGGELFF
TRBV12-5	CASGLESQAGEQYF
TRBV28	CASSSGTGVQETQYF
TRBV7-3	CASSQTGTGAQETQYF
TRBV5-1	CASSPIGNRGNEQFF
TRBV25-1	CASSDLGRSYEQYF
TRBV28	CASSSLGTGGNSPLHF
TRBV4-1	CASSQGQASYEQYF
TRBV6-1	CASSSQGGETQYF
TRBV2	CASSEATGNHGYTF
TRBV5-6	CASSFGPGASANTGELFF
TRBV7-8	CASSLERGFQVGYTF